Here is one T cell receptor beta chain with its context. As handled by the study authors: Estimation of nucleated cell counts was performed using reference gene primer amplification. Measured with immunoSEQ multiplex PCR; TCRdb has only the in-frame clones, and not every one. V and J calls and clone size are copied from that table; D and trimming were computed from the DNA. The sample includes roughly 80,000 clones, roughly four fifths of them seen just once. V was pared by 3 bases and J by 5 bases, with 7 bases of the junction left unmatched. Germline V CDR1 and CDR2: SGHRS, YFSETQ. CDR3 length equals 14 residues. These data originate in a study of blood T cell repertoires in COVID-19. Study-wide context: Italy, Spain and the United States were the sources of the convalescent and acute COVID-19 samples. In each case, the material was cDNA or gDNA derived from T cells, B-cell-depleted T cells, or PBMCs.

The sample comprised peripheral blood. The V call is TRBV5-1, the J call TRBJ2-5; 7 positions match TRBD1. The sequence was collected from a man aged 80 or over with acute or convalescent COVID-19. The CDR3 protein is CASSSGTVKETQYF. The CDR3 coding sequence is TGCGCCAGCAGCTCGGGGACAGTAAAGGAGACCCAGTACTTC. The full variable domain, with the rest looked up from reference TRBV5-1 and TRBJ2-5, is KAGVTQTPRYLIKTRGQQVTLSCSPISGHRSVSWYQQTPGQGLQFLFEYFSETQRNKGNFPGRFSGRQFSNSRSEMNVSTLELGDSALYLCASSSGTVKETQYFGPGTRLLVL.